The following is a T cell receptor beta chain sequence with its context. This clone showed up just once. It lacks a known antigen. Base quality data are lacking; no much larger clone is found one base away. Per the germline V gene, SNHLY is the CDR1 and FYNNEI is the CDR2. V loses 6 bases at its end and J loses 6 bases; junction bases beyond the gene matches: 13. Counted from cysteine to phenylalanine, this CDR3 has 16 amino acids. Solely the CDR3 DNA is kept, with 48 bases framed from the first base. Using the deep immunoSEQ assay, TCR CDR3 regions were amplified from genomic DNA by multiplex PCR. Extracted genomic DNA from each cell subset was distributed evenly across all wells of several immunoSEQ 96-well plates, and each plate was treated as a replicate. For sorted subsets, approximately 190 ng genomic DNA, equal to some 28,000 T cell genomes, was loaded into each replicate PCR. The purified libraries were quantified using a Qubit 3.0 fluorometer, sized with a Bioanalyzer 2100, and then quantified again using the KAPA Library Quantification kit. A separate single-read 150-cycle Illumina NextSeq 550 flow cell was used to sequence each immunoSEQ 96-well plate. Turning to the authors' computational methods: Because the immunoSEQ output held only junctional sequences and lacked quality scores, the filtering could not match the filtering applied to full-length reads. To assign V/J genes and CDR3, sequences were annotated using PyIR, a Python wrapper for IgBLAST v1.9, with IMGT germline references. Reads were removed for weak V/J assignments (E-value above 1e-6), missing CDR3, stop codons, out-of-frame junctions, or ambiguous translated residues. V3J clonotypes were defined as sequences sharing an identical inferred V gene, J gene, and CDR3 amino acid sequence. Percentage overlap between repertoires was computed as shared unique clonotypes divided by the size of the smaller repertoire. Richness of each repertoire was evaluated using RTK rarefaction, the Chao1 estimator, and Recon v2.1 estimates of unobserved clonotypes. Generation probabilities were computed with OLGA for all TCRbeta clonotypes obtained by the gDNA method from four donors. TCRdb limited this immuneACCESS table to in-frame rearrangements with V and J called. A share of clones is missing; checked studies link under half to unresolved V genes, and the rest is unexplained. The V and J calls and clone size were taken over from that table, and D and trimming were inferred from the DNA. The sample table shows roughly 2,500,000 clones, and 80% to 95% are seen once. 0.36% of the sample rests with the top ten.

This entry belongs to a study of shared clonotypes between healthy human individuals (dated by TCRdb to the early 2020s). About the investigation overall: A few men and two women, aged 18 to 49 years, made up the cohort. For each donor, three plates each were used for CD4 naive and CD4 memory, two plates were used for CD8 naive, and one plate was used for CD8 memory. To estimate repertoire size and how much clonotype sharing occurs between individuals, the study deeply sequenced the blood TCR repertoires of about five healthy adults. To increase sequencing depth and limit assay-specific biases, TCR repertoire library preparation and sequencing were carried out by different laboratories using diverse techniques. Between about 0.94 and 8.9 billion PBMCs per donor were obtained by leukapheresis. The study at large found these results: Because the study included only a small number of donors, the genetic and exposure-history diversity represented was limited. Estimated clonotype richness was generally larger for naive than for memory subsets. Compared with non-shared clonotypes, the clonotypes found in all four sorted-subset donors had higher generation probabilities. Based on pairwise subsampling, the degree of clonotype sharing among donors was expected to be affected by sequencing depth. Even with the large sequencing depth, rarefaction of the sorted-subset datasets indicated that sequencing was incomplete. Sharing across several donors was observed for approximately 5% of naive CD4, around 3.5% of naive CD8, about 2.3% of memory CD4, and about 0.4% of memory CD8 clonotypes. Sampling was restricted to blood, and TCR repertoires in tissue are likely to differ from TCR repertoires in blood.

The donors were healthy, HIV-negative adults who had no recently reported acute infections or vaccinations. All donors were Caucasian adults living in Nashville, Tennessee, USA. CD4+ T cells were enriched by magnetic negative selection; naive cells were then positively selected on CD45RA, and the negative fraction formed the memory subset. Blood was obtained by leukapheresis, after which PBMCs were separated by Ficoll-Histopaque density gradient centrifugation and cryopreserved in liquid nitrogen vapor phase. Purity and quantity of every magnetically sorted T cell population were checked by analytical flow cytometry. Genomic DNA was isolated from each sorted fraction and quantified by UV absorbance on a Nanodrop 2000c.

The origin of this receptor is a man aged 18 to 30 in good health. Some clones in this sample may be carry-over from other donors' samples. The chain links TRBV2 with TRBJ2-2, with 7 bases matching TRBD2. Specimen: naive CD4+ T cells from PBMCs. Interpreted using the paper, the cell subset or site label stands for: CD45RA+ positively selected. The DNA reads as follows: TGTGCCAGCAGGTTCGCCGTGACTAGCAGTCCCGGGGAGCTGTTTTTT. Translated, it gives CASRFAVTSSPGELFF.